This TCR beta chain was captured by sequencing in a study of long-term antiretroviral therapy in people with HIV. CDR1 is SEHNR, CDR2 FQNEAQ, per germline (reference sequence). The CDR3 is 16 residues long. J was trimmed by 5 bases and V by 5 bases; bases with no gene match: 10. Comments on this clone: The antigen is not known.

At the survey level, the v3.0 immunoSEQ assay was run. Profiled with immunoSEQ multiplex PCR; TCRdb holds only in-frame clones, not every one. The sample lists some 40,000 clones, roughly nine tenths occurring once. Study results and caveats: Relative to transplant donor controls, diversity remained lower despite increasing after ART.

The receptor comes from a woman between 45 and 60 years old with HIV. Sequences were derived from unsorted PBMCs, sampled 1.2 years after starting antiretroviral therapy. The V call is TRBV7-9, the J call TRBJ2-2, with 8 bases fitting TRBD1. CDR3 DNA sequence: TGTGCCAGCAGCCCCACCGGGACAGGCGAAACCGGGGAGCTGTTTTTT. Amino acids: CASSPTGTGETGELFF.